These 7 T cell receptor beta chains originate from one sample sequenced in a study of blood T cells in healthy people across ages. The use of a sample-barcoded 5' primer and a J-beta primer mix characterized a second PCR of roughly 6 to 11 cycles. TCRdb processed the 5' RACE reads anew with MiXCR; each CDR3 protein has one entry. The data hold roughly 1,300,000 distinct CDR3 sequences, with around 59% observed a single time. Sequenced sample: blood. The origin of the receptors is a man younger than 35 in good health.

The rearrangement joins TRBV14 to TRBJ2-1; perhaps TRBD1 as D (5 bases). Deletions cut 6 bases from V and 4 bases from J, with 16 bases between. Germline assignment: CDR1 SGHDN and CDR2 FVKESK. The length of the CDR3 is 15 residues. CDR3 in amino acids: CASRPTESIYNEQFF. The CDR3 DNA follows: TGTGCCAGCAGACCGACAGAGAGTATTTACAATGAGCAGTTCTTC.

J is TRBJ2-7 and V is TRBV25-1; possibly TRBD2 for D (6 bases). CDR3 length: 15 residues. V was shortened by 1 base and J by 2 bases, with 12 bases between the two germline ends. Germline V gene data show CDR1 as MGHDK and CDR2 as SYGVNS. The CDR3 nucleotides are TGTGCCAGCAGTGAATCGGGGGTAGTCGCCTACGAGCAGTACTTC. Amino acid sequence: CASSESGVVAYEQYF.

In this sample, this clonotype turned up once. The chain combines TRBV5-1 with TRBJ2-1; TRBD2 matches 8 bases. The V segment lost 4 bases and the J segment 6 bases; nucleotides outside the gene matches: 12. This CDR3 comprises 16 residues. Germline V gene data show CDR1 as SGHRS and CDR2 as YFSETQ. This CDR3 reads CASSGAGTSLSNEQFF. CDR3 DNA sequence: TGCGCCAGCAGCGGAGCCGGGACTAGTCTCTCCAATGAGCAGTTCTTC. The full variable domain, in which reference TRBV5-1 and TRBJ2-1 provide the parts outside the CDR3, is KAGVTQTPRYLIKTRGQQVTLSCSPISGHRSVSWYQQTPGQGLQFLFEYFSETQRNKGNFPGRFSGRQFSNSRSEMNVSTLELGDSALYLCASSGAGTSLSNEQFFGPGTRLTVL.

The V call is TRBV29-1, the J call TRBJ1-2; no definite D call. With 7 bases removed from V and 4 bases from J, the gap between germline ends came to 10 bases. Germline V gene lookup returns CDR1 SQVTM and CDR2 ANQGSEA. This CDR3 has 11 residues. In nucleotides, the CDR3 is TGCAGCGGTCTGGGCAGCTATGGCTACACCTTC. It is translated as CSGLGSYGYTF. Filled out from reference TRBV29-1 and TRBJ1-2, the complete variable domain reads SAVISQKPSRDICQRGTSLTIQCQVDSQVTMMFWYRQQPGQSLTLIATANQGSEATYESGFVIDKFPISRPNLTFSTLTVSNMSPEDSSIYLCSGLGSYGYTFGSGTRLTVV.

The V gene is TRBV7-6, the J gene TRBJ1-6; no clear D gene. V dropped 0 bases and J dropped 9 bases, with 15 bases sitting between them. The CDR3 spans 16 residues. Per germline, CDR1 SGHVS and CDR2 FNYEAQ. In nucleotides, the CDR3 is TGTGCCAGCAGCTTAGCAGGGCCCTCACCCGGTTCACCCCTCCACTTT. Its protein is CASSLAGPSPGSPLHF.

The J gene is TRBJ2-7, the V gene TRBV2, with D hard to call. The J call could be wrong; TRBJ2-4 is a better fit for the DNA end. Germline V gene data show CDR1 as SNHLY and CDR2 as FYNNEI. The CDR3 is 14 amino acids. The CDR3 is CASNDLLIGNIQYF. CDR3 DNA sequence: TGTGCCAGCAATGACCTCTTAATTGGAAACATTCAGTACTTC.

DNA for the CDR3: TGTGCCAGTAGTATAGGTGGTAGCGGGGGGGGTGACAATGAGCAGTTCTTC. As protein: CASSIGGSGGGDNEQFF. The chain recombines TRBV19 with TRBJ2-1, with 11 bases aligning to TRBD2. The CDR3 spans 17 residues. Germline V gives CDR1 LNHDA, CDR2 SQIVND (reference sequence). V trimming: 1 base; J trimming: 5 bases; junction bases outside the gene matches: 7.